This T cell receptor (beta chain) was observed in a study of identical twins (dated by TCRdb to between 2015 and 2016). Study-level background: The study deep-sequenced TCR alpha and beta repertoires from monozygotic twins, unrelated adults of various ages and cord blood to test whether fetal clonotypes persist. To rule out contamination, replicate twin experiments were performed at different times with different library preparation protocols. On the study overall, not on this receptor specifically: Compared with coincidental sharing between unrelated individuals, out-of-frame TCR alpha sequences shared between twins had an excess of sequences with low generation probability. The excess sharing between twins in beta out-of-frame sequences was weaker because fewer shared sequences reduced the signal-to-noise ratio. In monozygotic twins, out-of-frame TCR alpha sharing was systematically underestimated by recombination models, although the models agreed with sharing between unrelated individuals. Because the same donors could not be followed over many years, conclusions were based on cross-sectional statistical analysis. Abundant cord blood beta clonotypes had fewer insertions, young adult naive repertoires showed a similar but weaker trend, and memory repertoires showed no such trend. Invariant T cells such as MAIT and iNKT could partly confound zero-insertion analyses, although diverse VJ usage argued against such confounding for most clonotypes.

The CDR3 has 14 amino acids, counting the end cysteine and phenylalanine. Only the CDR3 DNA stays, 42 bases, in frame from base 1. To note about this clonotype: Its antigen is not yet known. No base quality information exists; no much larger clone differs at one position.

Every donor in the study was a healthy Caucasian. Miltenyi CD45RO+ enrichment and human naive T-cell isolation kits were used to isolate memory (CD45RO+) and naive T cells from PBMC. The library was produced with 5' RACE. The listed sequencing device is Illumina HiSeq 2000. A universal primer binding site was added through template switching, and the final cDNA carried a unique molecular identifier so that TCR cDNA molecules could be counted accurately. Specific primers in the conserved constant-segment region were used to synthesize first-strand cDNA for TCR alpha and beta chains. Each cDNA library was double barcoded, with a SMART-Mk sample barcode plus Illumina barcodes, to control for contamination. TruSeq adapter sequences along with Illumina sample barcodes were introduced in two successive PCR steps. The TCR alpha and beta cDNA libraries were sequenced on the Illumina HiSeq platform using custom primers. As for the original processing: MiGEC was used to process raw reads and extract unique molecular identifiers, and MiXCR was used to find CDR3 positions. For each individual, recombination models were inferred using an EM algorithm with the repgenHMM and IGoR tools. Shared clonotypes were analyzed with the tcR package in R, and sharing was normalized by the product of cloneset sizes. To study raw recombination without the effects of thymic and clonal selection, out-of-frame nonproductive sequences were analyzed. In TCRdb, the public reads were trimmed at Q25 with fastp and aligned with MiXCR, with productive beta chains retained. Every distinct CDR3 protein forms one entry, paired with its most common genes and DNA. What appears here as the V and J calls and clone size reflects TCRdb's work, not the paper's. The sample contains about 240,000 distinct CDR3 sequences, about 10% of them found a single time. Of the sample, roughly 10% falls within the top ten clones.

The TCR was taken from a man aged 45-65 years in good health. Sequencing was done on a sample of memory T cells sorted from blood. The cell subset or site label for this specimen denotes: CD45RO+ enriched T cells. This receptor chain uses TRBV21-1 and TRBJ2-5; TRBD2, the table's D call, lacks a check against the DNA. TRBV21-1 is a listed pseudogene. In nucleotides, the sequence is TGTGCCAGCACCCGGGTTAGCGACCAAGAGACCCAGTACTTC. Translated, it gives CASTRVSDQETQYF.